The TCR beta chain described here comes from a study of cytomegalovirus exposure and HLA in healthy donors. Study-wide results and limits: Data from an earlier analysis indicated that most TCR beta V segments were productive either about 87% or about 30% of the time.

The PCR made use of 60 Vbeta and 13 Jbeta primers. TCRdb's table, derived via immunoSEQ multiplex PCR, lists solely in-frame clones and lacks some. Of roughly 190,000 clones in the sample, roughly 80% were seen once. In germline, CDR1 is MGHDK, CDR2 SYGVNS. CDR3 length: 16 residues. The ends lost 1 base at V and 2 bases at J; junction bases unmatched: 5. This clone showed up just once. Its antigen remains unknown. The source of this sequence is a woman aged 18-29 years in good health and CMV-seronegative. The V gene is TRBV25-1, the J gene TRBJ2-4; 7 bases align to TRBD1. Sequencing was carried out using PBMCs. CDR3 DNA sequence: TGTGCCAGCAGTGAATCCAACAGGGGACCCAAAAACATTCAGTACTTC. Residues: CASSESNRGPKNIQYF. Together with reference TRBV25-1 and TRBJ2-4, the CDR3 gives the full variable domain: EADIYQTPRYLVIGTGKKITLECSQTMGHDKMYWYQQDPGMELHLIHYSYGVNSTEKGDLSSESTVSRIRTEHFPLTLESARPSHTSQYLCASSESNRGPKNIQYFGAGTRLSVL.